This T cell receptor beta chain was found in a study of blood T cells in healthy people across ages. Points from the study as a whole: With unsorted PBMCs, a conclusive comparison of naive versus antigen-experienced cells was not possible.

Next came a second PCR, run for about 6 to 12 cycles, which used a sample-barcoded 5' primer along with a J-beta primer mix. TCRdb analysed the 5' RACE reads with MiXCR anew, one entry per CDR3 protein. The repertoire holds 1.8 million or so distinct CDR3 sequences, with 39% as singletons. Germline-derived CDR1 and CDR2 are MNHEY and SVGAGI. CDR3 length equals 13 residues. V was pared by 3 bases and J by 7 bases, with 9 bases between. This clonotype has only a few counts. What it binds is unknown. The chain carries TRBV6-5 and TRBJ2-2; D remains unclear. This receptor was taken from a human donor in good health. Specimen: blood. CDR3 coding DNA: TGTGCCAGCAGTTATTCGGTGGACGGGGAGCTGTTTTTT. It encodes CASSYSVDGELFF.